These 31 T cell receptor beta chains came from one sample sequenced in a study of CD8 T cells in Susac syndrome. RNA amounts of 0.5 to 1 ug underwent reverse transcription with random hexamers. TCRdb independently ran MiXCR on the immunoSEQ multiplex PCR reads; one entry per CDR3 protein. The repertoire holds 180,000 or so distinct CDR3 sequences, with approximately 96% as singletons. What was sequenced was CD4+ T cells from PBMCs. The receptors shown here come from a human donor with multiple sclerosis.

V is TRBV19 and J is TRBJ2-7; tentative D call: TRBD1 (6 bases). Germline V gene sequence: CDR1 LNHDA, CDR2 SQIVND (reference sequence). V lost 5 bases to trimming and J lost 2 bases, with 13 bases between them. The CDR3 is made up of 14 amino acids. The DNA of the CDR3 is TGTGCCAGTAGTGCACAGGGTAGCCCCTACGAGCAGTACTTC. Its protein is CASSAQGSPYEQYF.

The chain carries TRBV10-3 and TRBJ1-1; D is possibly TRBD1 (5 bases). Trimming took off 7 bases at V and 0 bases at J, with 21 bases between the two ends. Germline CDR1 is ENHRY and CDR2 is SYGVKD. CDR3 length: 17 residues. Written as DNA, the CDR3 is TGTGCCATCACCGAACACCACGACAGCTACATGAACACTGAAGCTTTCTTT. It yields the protein CAITEHHDSYMNTEAFF.

J is TRBJ2-7 and V is TRBV7-9; D call uncertain. From germline, CDR1 is SEHNR and CDR2 FQNEAQ (reference sequence). CDR3 size: 12 residues. V lost 2 bases and J lost 2, with 4 bases in between. The CDR3 coding sequence is TGTGCCAGCAGCTTAACAACCTACGAGCAGTACTTC. Protein product: CASSLTTYEQYF. Full variable domain (missing parts from reference TRBV7-9 and TRBJ2-7): DTGVSQNPRHKITKRGQNVTFRCDPISEHNRLYWYRQTLGQGPEFLTYFQNEAQLEKSRLLSDRFSAERPKGSFSTLEIQRTEQGDSAMYLCASSLTTYEQYFGPGTRLTVT.

The rearrangement links TRBV30 to TRBJ2-7, with 7 bases that match TRBD1. CDR1 GTSNPN and CDR2 SVGIG come from the germline V gene (reference sequence). There are 16 residues in the CDR3. Trimming took 3 bases from V and 3 from J; bases not matched to a gene: 14. CDR3 nucleotides: TGTGCCTGGAGCGGACAGGCAGTAAGGAAAGGCTACGAGCAGTACTTC. Translated, it gives CAWSGQAVRKGYEQYF.

The chain links TRBV4-3 to TRBJ2-3; TRBD1 matches at 9 bases. V trimming: 1 base; J trimming: 1 base; junction bases outside the gene matches: 0. The germline CDR1 and CDR2 sequences are LGHNA and YSLEER. The CDR3 spans 15 residues. The CDR3 DNA follows: TGCGCCAGCAGCCAAGGGGACAGGGGCACAGATACGCAGTATTTT. The encoded protein is CASSQGDRGTDTQYF.

In its sample, this clonotype was seen a few times. The rearrangement joins TRBV29-1 to TRBJ2-3; D ambiguous. This CDR3 is built from 12 residues. The V end lost 4 bases, the J end lost 3 bases, and 8 bases lay between the germline ends. Germline V gene data show CDR1 as SQVTM and CDR2 as ANQGSEA. The CDR3 is CSVASGTDTQYF. The DNA for the CDR3 is TGCAGCGTTGCATCCGGGACAGATACGCAGTATTTT.

CDR3 in DNA: TGTGCCAGCACCGCTACGTGGGATTCACCCCTCCACTTT. Its translation: CASTATWDSPLHF. This chain uses TRBV6-2 or TRBV6-3 with TRBJ1-6; D is undetermined. The CDR3 is made up of 13 amino acids. Trimming left V 7 bases short and J 8 bases short, with 12 bases between. CDR1 is MNHEY and CDR2 is SVGEGT in the germline V gene.

The V gene is TRBV7-2, the J gene TRBJ2-3; D possibly corresponds to TRBD2 (7 bases). Looked up from germline, CDR1 is SGHTA and CDR2 is FQGNSA. The CDR3 is 17 residues long. The V end lost 2 bases, the J end lost 6 bases, and 21 bases lay between the germline ends. The DNA of the CDR3 is TGTGCCAGCAGCTTACCCCCGCGGGGGCGCCTGAGGGATACGCAGTATTTT. Translation: CASSLPPRGRLRDTQYF.

The rearrangement uses TRBV9 and TRBJ1-1; 9 nucleotides agree with TRBD1. The trim removed 5 bases at V and 4 bases at J, leaving 6 bases unmatched. The length of the CDR3 is 14 residues. CDR1 SGDLS and CDR2 YYNGEE come from the germline V gene. DNA for the CDR3: TGTGCCAGCAGTTCTGGACAGGGGACCACTGAAGCTTTCTTT. It specifies CASSSGQGTTEAFF. The complete variable domain, with remaining parts taken from reference TRBV9 and TRBJ1-1, reads DSGVTQTPKHLITATGQRVTLRCSPRSGDLSVYWYQQSLDQGLQFLIQYYNGEERAKGNILERFSAQQFPDLHSELNLSSLELGDSALYFCASSSGQGTTEAFFGQGTRLTVV.

The rearrangement uses TRBV20-1 and TRBJ1-2, with no clear D. This CDR3 is built from 14 residues. From germline, CDR1 is DFQATT and CDR2 SNEGSKA (reference sequence). The V end lost 3 bases, the J end lost 8 bases, and 19 bases lay between the germline ends. The CDR3 sequence: CSASGRADVSGYTF. The CDR3 nucleotides are TGCAGTGCTAGTGGCAGAGCCGACGTAAGCGGCTACACCTTC.

The V gene is TRBV25-1, the J gene TRBJ1-1; D possibly corresponds to TRBD1 (6 bases). V lost 5 bases and J lost 7, with 11 bases in between. CDR3 length: 12 amino acids. Per germline, CDR1 MGHDK and CDR2 SYGVNS. CDR3 DNA: TGTGCCAGCAGTCTCATACAGGGTGAAGCTTTCTTT. Translated: CASSLIQGEAFF. Full variable domain (remainder filled in from reference TRBV25-1 and TRBJ1-1): EADIYQTPRYLVIGTGKKITLECSQTMGHDKMYWYQQDPGMELHLIHYSYGVNSTEKGDLSSESTVSRIRTEHFPLTLESARPSHTSQYLCASSLIQGEAFFGQGTRLTVV.

The chain joins TRBV7-9 to TRBJ2-1, with D perhaps TRBD1 (5 bases). This CDR3 contains 13 residues. Looked up from germline, CDR1 is SEHNR and CDR2 is FQNEAQ (reference sequence). The germline V and J ends were trimmed by 0 bases and 5 bases, with 5 bases remaining between them. The CDR3 sequence: CASSLARDNEQFF. CDR3 nucleotide sequence: TGTGCCAGCAGCTTAGCCAGGGACAATGAGCAGTTCTTC.

The chain recombines TRBV12-3 or TRBV12-4 with TRBJ1-3; D remains ambiguous. V lost 0 bases and J 0 bases, leaving 3 bases between the germline ends. The CDR3 covers 14 residues. CDR3 sequence (DNA): TGTGCCAGCAGTTTAGCTGACTCTGGAAACACCATATATTTT. Protein product: CASSLADSGNTIYF.

This rearrangement joins TRBV27 to TRBJ1-1; possibly TRBD1 for D (5 bases). Germline V gives CDR1 MNHEY, CDR2 SMNVEV (reference sequence). This CDR3 has 13 amino acids. V was pared by 3 bases and J by 3 bases, with 8 bases between. The CDR3: CASSLIRDTEAFF. CDR3 nucleotide sequence: TGTGCCAGCAGTTTGATCAGGGACACTGAAGCTTTCTTT.

J is TRBJ2-5 and V is TRBV9, with TRBD1 matching over 9 bases. CDR1 SGDLS and CDR2 YYNGEE come from the germline V gene. V lost 1 base and J lost 1; bases outside the gene matches: 5. This CDR3 comprises 16 residues. The CDR3 DNA is TGTGCCAGCAGCGTATCGGGGGGACAGGGCCAAGAGACCCAGTACTTC. As protein: CASSVSGGQGQETQYF.

The V and J genes are TRBV20-1 and TRBJ2-2; D gene unclear. The V gene's germline CDR1 is DFQATT and CDR2 SNEGSKA (reference sequence). CDR3 length: 15 residues. V was trimmed by 5 bases and J by 3 bases, leaving 16 bases between them. The CDR3 spells CSAGRTDTYTGELFF. The CDR3 DNA reads as TGCAGTGCTGGACGAACCGACACCTACACCGGGGAGCTGTTTTTT.

The chain uses TRBV30 and TRBJ2-7; TRBD1 matches at 8 bases. V shed 2 bases, J shed 2 bases, and the junction held 14 bases outside the gene matches. CDR1 is GTSNPN, CDR2 SVGIG, per germline (reference sequence). This CDR3 has 17 amino acids. CDR3 protein: CAWSLYRGGTGAYEQYF. The CDR3 DNA is TGTGCCTGGAGTCTTTACAGGGGCGGGACAGGCGCCTACGAGCAGTACTTC.

The chain links TRBV7-9 to TRBJ1-2, with D unclear. The germline gives CDR1 SEHNR, CDR2 FQNEAQ (reference sequence). CDR3 length: 15 amino acids. V dropped 6 bases and J dropped 1 base, with 15 bases sitting between them. The DNA for the CDR3 is TGTGCCAGCAGTCAAAACGGGGTAAATAACTATGGCTACACCTTC. This gives the protein CASSQNGVNNYGYTF.

The V gene is TRBV24-1, the J gene TRBJ2-3; D possibly matches TRBD1 or TRBD2 (5 bases each). The CDR3 extends over 13 amino acids. V lost 7 bases, J lost 0 bases, and 7 bases lay in between. CDR1 is KGHDR and CDR2 is SFDVKD in the germline V gene. The CDR3 nucleotides read TGTGCCACCAGGAGGGGTAGCACAGATACGCAGTATTTT. Protein product: CATRRGSTDTQYF.

This chain joins TRBV28 and TRBJ2-4, with D maybe TRBD2 (5 bases). Trimming shortened V by 6 bases and J by 9 bases, and 24 bases separated the two germline ends. This CDR3 has 16 amino acids. CDR1 MDHEN and CDR2 SYDVKM come from the germline V gene. The CDR3 sequence is CASRPSTVGTRSIQYF. DNA for the CDR3: TGTGCCAGCAGACCCAGCACGGTGGGTACTAGGAGCATTCAGTACTTC.

V gene TRBV2 combines with J gene TRBJ2-1, with 7 bases lining up with TRBD2. This CDR3 has 16 amino acids. The germline CDR1 and CDR2 sequences are SNHLY and FYNNEI. J was trimmed by 3 bases and V by 8 bases; bases with no gene match: 13. The CDR3 spells CASGGGGQIHYNEQFF. CDR3 sequence (DNA): TGTGCCAGCGGGGGGGGAGGCCAAATCCACTACAATGAGCAGTTCTTC.

V and J are TRBV7-8 and TRBJ1-5; D might be TRBD1 (6 bases). V was trimmed by 2 bases and J by 7 bases, leaving 15 bases between them. Germline V CDR1 and CDR2: SGHVS, FQNEAQ. The CDR3 extends over 15 amino acids. The CDR3 DNA follows: TGTGCCAGCAGCTTACTAGGACGGGGGGCACAGCCCCAGCATTTT. It translates to CASSLLGRGAQPQHF. The full variable domain, completed using reference TRBV7-8 and TRBJ1-5, is GAGVSQSPRYKVAKRGQDVALRCDPISGHVSLFWYQQALGQGPEFLTYFQNEAQLDKSGLPSDRFFAERPEGSVSTLKIQRTQQEDSAVYLCASSLLGRGAQPQHFGDGTRLSIL.

This clonotype appeared a single time. The chain has TRBV14 and TRBJ2-2; 8 bases agree with TRBD2. V lost 3 bases and J lost 5; bases outside the gene matches: 8. Per the germline V gene, CDR1 is SGHDN and CDR2 is FVKESK. CDR3 size: 16 residues. For the CDR3, the DNA is TGTGCCAGCAGCCATGACCTGCCGGGGGGGACCGGGGAGCTGTTTTTT. Its translation is CASSHDLPGGTGELFF.

This clonotype showed up just once. This chain uses TRBV7-3 with TRBJ2-1; either TRBD1 or TRBD2 may fit D (5 bases each). The CDR3 is made up of 15 amino acids. Germline V gene data show CDR1 as SGHTA and CDR2 as FQGTGA. Trimming removed 5 bases at V and 8 bases at J, with 19 bases between. Written as DNA, the CDR3 is TGTGCCAGCAGCCTTGGGTTGGGGGTGGTGGATGAGCAGTTCTTC. Encoded protein: CASSLGLGVVDEQFF.

The chain has TRBV13 and TRBJ1-6, with 9 bases matching TRBD1. The CDR3 spans 16 residues. The J segment lost 6 bases and the V segment lost 2 bases, leaving 5 bases of the junction unmatched. The germline V gene has CDR1 PRHDT and CDR2 FYEKMQ (reference sequence). The CDR3 sequence: CASSLSTGQGNSPLHF. The CDR3 DNA follows: TGTGCCAGCAGCTTAAGTACGGGACAGGGTAATTCACCCCTCCACTTT.

The chain joins TRBV25-1 to TRBJ2-7; no clear D. The CDR3 sequence is 13 residues long. CDR1 MGHDK and CDR2 SYGVNS come from the germline V gene. V gave up 7 bases and J gave up 2 bases, with 12 bases separating them. CDR3 amino acids: CASTAEVTYEQYF. CDR3 nucleotide sequence: TGTGCCAGCACTGCCGAGGTGACCTACGAGCAGTACTTC.

The gene calls are TRBV27 and TRBJ1-1; D uncertain. Germline V lookup: CDR1 MNHEY, CDR2 SMNVEV (reference sequence). V lost 5 bases, J lost 2 bases, and 15 bases lay in between. The CDR3 is 15 residues long. The CDR3 loop reads CASSTPRVGNTEAFF. The CDR3, as DNA: TGTGCCAGCAGTACCCCGAGAGTGGGAAACACTGAAGCTTTCTTT.

In its sample, this clonotype was seen once. V and J are TRBV5-4 and TRBJ2-1; 10 bases fit TRBD2. CDR1 and CDR2 (germline): SGHNT, YYREEE (reference sequence). V gave up 0 bases and J gave up 3 bases; unmatched junction bases: 3. The CDR3 covers 16 residues. CDR3: CASSLELAGGYNEQFF. The CDR3 region has the DNA TGTGCCAGCAGCTTGGAATTAGCGGGGGGCTACAATGAGCAGTTCTTC. Filled out from reference TRBV5-4 and TRBJ2-1, the complete variable domain reads ETGVTQSPTHLIKTRGQQVTLRCSSQSGHNTVSWYQQALGQGPQFIFQYYREEENGRGNFPPRFSGLQFPNYSSELNVNALELDDSALYLCASSLELAGGYNEQFFGPGTRLTVL.

The rearrangement joins TRBV20-1 to TRBJ2-1, with 12 bases identical to TRBD2. V was clipped by 0 bases and J by 4 bases; unmatched bases: 7. The CDR3 runs 17 residues. The germline CDR1 and CDR2 sequences are DFQATT and SNEGSKA (reference sequence). The CDR3 here is CSARDAGLAGPYNEQFF. In nucleotides, the CDR3 is TGCAGTGCTAGAGATGCCGGACTAGCGGGGCCTTACAATGAGCAGTTCTTC.

The chain uses TRBV27 and TRBJ1-2, with 9 bases lining up with TRBD1. This CDR3 region has 15 residues. J lost 4 bases, V lost 7 bases, and 10 bases had no gene match. Germline V gives CDR1 MNHEY, CDR2 SMNVEV (reference sequence). Here the CDR3 DNA reads TGTGCCAGCACCATGACAGGGGGAGGTAGCTATGGCTACACCTTC. It specifies CASTMTGGGSYGYTF.

The chain combines TRBV20-1 with TRBJ2-3; maybe TRBD1 (5 bases). Per the germline V gene, CDR1 is DFQATT and CDR2 is SNEGSKA (reference sequence). V was pared by 4 bases and J by 7 bases, with 12 bases between. This CDR3 is 12 amino acids long. CDR3 in DNA: TGCAGTGCTAACCTACAGGAAAATACGCAGTATTTT. It codes for CSANLQENTQYF.